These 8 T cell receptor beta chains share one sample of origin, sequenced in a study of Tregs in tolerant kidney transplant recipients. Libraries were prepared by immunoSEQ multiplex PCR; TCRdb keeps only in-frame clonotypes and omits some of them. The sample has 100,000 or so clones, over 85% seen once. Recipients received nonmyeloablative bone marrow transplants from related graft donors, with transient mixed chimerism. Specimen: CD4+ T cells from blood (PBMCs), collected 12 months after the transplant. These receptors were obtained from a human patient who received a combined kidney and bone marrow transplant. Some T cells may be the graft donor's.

The DNA of the CDR3 is TGTGCCAGTAGTAGAGGACAGGTCGTAAACATTCAGTACTTC. It codes for CASSRGQVVNIQYF. The chain joins TRBV19 to TRBJ2-4, with 7 bases fitting TRBD1. The CDR3 runs 14 residues. Per germline, CDR1 LNHDA and CDR2 SQIVND (reference sequence). The J segment lost 6 bases and the V segment lost 4 bases, leaving 6 bases of the junction unmatched.

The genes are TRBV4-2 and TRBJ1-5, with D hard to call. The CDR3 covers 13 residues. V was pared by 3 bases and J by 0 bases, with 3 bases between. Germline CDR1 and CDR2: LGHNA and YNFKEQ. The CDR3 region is CASSHYSNQPQHF. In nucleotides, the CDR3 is TGTGCCAGCAGCCACTATAGCAATCAGCCCCAGCATTTT.

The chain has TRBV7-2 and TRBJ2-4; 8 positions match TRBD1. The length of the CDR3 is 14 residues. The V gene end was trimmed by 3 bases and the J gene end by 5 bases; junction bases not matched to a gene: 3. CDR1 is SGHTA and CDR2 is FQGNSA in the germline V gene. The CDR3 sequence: CASSFRTGQNIQYF. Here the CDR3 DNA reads TGTGCCAGCAGCTTTCGGACAGGGCAAAACATTCAGTACTTC.

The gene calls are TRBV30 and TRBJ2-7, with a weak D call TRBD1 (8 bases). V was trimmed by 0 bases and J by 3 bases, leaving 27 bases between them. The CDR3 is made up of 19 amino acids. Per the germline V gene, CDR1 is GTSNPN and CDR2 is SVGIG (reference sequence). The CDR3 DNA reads TGTGCCTGGAGTGTACTAGGGGGGGTGGGCAGGGGGCTTCTCTACGAGCAGTACTTC. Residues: CAWSVLGGVGRGLLYEQYF.

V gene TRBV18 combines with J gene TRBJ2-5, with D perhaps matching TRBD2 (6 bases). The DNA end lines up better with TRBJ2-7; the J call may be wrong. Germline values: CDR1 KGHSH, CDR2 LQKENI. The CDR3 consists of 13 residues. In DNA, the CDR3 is TGTGCCAGCTCCCTGCGGCCGGGGGACGAGCAGTACTTC. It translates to CASSLRPGDEQYF.

The CDR3 protein is CAISTGQGLGNGYTF. CDR3 nucleotide sequence: TGTGCCATCAGTACGGGACAAGGTCTCGGCAATGGCTACACCTTC. The rearrangement joins TRBV10-3 to TRBJ1-2; possibly TRBD1 for D (6 bases). From germline, CDR1 is ENHRY and CDR2 SYGVKD. V dropped 5 bases and J dropped 6 bases, with 19 bases sitting between them. This CDR3 region has 15 residues.

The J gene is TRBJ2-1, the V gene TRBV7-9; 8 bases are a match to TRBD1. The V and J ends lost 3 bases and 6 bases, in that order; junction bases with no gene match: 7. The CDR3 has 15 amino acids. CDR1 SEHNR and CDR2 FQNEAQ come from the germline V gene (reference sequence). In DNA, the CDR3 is TGTGCCAGCAGCTTGGGACAGGTACTTACCAATGAGCAGTTCTTC. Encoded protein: CASSLGQVLTNEQFF.

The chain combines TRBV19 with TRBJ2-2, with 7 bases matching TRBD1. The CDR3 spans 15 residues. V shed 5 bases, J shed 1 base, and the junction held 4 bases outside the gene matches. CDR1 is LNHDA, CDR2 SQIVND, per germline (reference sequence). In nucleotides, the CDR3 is TGTGCCAGTAGTTTTTACAGGGGGAACACCGGGGAGCTGTTTTTT. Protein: CASSFYRGNTGELFF.